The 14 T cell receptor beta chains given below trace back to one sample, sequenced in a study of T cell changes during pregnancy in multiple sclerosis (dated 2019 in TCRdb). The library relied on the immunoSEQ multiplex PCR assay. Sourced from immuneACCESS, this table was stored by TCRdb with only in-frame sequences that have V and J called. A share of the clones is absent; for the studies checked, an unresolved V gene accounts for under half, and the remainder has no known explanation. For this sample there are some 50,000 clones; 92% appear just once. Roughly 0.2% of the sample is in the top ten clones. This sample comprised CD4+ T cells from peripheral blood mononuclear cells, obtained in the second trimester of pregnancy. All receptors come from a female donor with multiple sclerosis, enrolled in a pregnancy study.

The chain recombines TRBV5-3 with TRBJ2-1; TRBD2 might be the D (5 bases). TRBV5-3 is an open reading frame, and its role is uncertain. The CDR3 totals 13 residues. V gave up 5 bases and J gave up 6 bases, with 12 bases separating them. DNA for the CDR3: TGTGCCAGAAGACCACTAGTCTGCAATGAGCAGTTCTTC. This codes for CARRPLVCNEQFF.

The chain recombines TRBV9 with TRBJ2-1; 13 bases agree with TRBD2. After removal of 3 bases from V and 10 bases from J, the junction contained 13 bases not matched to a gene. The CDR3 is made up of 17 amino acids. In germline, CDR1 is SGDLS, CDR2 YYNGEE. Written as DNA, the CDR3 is TGTGCCAGCAGCGCCCCCATACTAGCGGGGGGGCTACAGGAGCAGTTCTTC. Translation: CASSAPILAGGLQEQFF.

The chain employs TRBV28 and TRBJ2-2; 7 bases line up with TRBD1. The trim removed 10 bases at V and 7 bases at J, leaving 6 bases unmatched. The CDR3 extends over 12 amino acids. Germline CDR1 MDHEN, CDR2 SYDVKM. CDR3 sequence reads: CATVTGHGELFF. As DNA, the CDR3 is TGTGCCACCGTGACAGGGCACGGGGAGCTGTTTTTT.

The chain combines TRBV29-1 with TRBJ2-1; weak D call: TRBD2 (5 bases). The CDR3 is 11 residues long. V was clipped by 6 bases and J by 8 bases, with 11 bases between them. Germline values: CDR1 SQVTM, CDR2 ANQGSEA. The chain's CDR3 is CSVRGWDEQFF. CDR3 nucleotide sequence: TGCAGCGTCCGGGGTTGGGATGAGCAGTTCTTC.

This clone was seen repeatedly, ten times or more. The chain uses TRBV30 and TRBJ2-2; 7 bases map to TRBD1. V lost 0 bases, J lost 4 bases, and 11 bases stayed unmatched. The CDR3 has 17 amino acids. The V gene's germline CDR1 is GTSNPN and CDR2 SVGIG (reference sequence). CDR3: CAWSVRAGGISTGELFF. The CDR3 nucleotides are TGTGCCTGGAGTGTCCGGGCAGGGGGAATAAGCACCGGGGAGCTGTTTTTT.

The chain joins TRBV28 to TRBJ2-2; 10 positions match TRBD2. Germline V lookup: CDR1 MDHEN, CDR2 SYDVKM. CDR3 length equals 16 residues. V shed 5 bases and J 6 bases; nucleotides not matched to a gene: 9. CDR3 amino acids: CASSLGLAGAAGELFF. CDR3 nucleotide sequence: TGTGCCAGCAGTCTAGGGCTAGCGGGAGCGGCCGGGGAGCTGTTTTTT. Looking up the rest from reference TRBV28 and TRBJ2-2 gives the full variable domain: DVKVTQSSRYLVKRTGEKVFLECVQDMDHENMFWYRQDPGLGLRLIYFSYDVKMKEKGDIPEGYSVSREKKERFSLILESASTNQTSMYLCASSLGLAGAAGELFFGEGSRLTVL.

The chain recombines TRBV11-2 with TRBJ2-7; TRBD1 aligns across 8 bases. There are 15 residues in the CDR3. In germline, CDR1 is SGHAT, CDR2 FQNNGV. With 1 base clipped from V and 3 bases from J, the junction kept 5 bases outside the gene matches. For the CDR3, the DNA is TGTGCCAGCAGCTTAGGGGGGGACAGGAGCTACGAGCAGTACTTC. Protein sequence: CASSLGGDRSYEQYF.

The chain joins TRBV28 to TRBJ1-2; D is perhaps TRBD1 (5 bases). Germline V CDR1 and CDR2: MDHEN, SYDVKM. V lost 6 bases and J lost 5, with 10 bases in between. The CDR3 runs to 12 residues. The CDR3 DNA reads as TGTGCCAGCAGAGCAGGGTTATATGGCTACACCTTC. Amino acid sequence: CASRAGLYGYTF.

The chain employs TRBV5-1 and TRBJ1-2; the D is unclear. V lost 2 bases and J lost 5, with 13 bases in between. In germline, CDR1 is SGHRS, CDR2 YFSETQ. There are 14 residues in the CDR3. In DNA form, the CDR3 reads TGCGCCAGCAGCTTCGCGGGTATGGGGTATGGCTACACCTTC. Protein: CASSFAGMGYGYTF.

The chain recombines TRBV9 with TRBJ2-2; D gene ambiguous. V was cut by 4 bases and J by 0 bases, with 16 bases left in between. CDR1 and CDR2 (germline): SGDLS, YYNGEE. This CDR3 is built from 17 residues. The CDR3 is CASSPRGAKSNTGELFF. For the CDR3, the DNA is TGTGCCAGCAGCCCCCGAGGTGCGAAATCGAACACCGGGGAGCTGTTTTTT.

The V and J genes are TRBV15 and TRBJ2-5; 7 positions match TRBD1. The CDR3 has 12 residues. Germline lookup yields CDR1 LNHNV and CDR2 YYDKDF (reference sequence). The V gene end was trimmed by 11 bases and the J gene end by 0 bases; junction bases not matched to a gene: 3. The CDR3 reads CAPGTDQETQYF. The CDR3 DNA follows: TGTGCCCCTGGGACAGACCAAGAGACCCAGTACTTC.

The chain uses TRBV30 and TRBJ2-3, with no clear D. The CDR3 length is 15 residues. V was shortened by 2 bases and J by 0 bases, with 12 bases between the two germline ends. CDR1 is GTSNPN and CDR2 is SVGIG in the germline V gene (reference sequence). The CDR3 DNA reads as TGTGCCTGGAGTCGACTCCTTTCTAGCACAGATACGCAGTATTTT. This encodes CAWSRLLSSTDTQYF.

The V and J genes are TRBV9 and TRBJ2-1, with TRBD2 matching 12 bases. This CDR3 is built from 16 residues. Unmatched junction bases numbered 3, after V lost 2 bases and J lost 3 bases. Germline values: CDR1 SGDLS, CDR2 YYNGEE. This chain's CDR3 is CASSVTTSGSYNEQFF. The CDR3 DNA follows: TGTGCCAGCAGCGTTACGACTAGCGGGAGCTACAATGAGCAGTTCTTC. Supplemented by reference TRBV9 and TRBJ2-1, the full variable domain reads DSGVTQTPKHLITATGQRVTLRCSPRSGDLSVYWYQQSLDQGLQFLIQYYNGEERAKGNILERFSAQQFPDLHSELNLSSLELGDSALYFCASSVTTSGSYNEQFFGPGTRLTVL.

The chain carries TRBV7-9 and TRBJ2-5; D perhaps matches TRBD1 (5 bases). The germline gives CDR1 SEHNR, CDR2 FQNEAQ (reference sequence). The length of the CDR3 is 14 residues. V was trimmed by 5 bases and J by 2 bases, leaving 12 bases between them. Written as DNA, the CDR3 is TGTGCCAGCAGCCGTGACAGCCCTCAAGAGACCCAGTACTTC. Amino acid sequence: CASSRDSPQETQYF.